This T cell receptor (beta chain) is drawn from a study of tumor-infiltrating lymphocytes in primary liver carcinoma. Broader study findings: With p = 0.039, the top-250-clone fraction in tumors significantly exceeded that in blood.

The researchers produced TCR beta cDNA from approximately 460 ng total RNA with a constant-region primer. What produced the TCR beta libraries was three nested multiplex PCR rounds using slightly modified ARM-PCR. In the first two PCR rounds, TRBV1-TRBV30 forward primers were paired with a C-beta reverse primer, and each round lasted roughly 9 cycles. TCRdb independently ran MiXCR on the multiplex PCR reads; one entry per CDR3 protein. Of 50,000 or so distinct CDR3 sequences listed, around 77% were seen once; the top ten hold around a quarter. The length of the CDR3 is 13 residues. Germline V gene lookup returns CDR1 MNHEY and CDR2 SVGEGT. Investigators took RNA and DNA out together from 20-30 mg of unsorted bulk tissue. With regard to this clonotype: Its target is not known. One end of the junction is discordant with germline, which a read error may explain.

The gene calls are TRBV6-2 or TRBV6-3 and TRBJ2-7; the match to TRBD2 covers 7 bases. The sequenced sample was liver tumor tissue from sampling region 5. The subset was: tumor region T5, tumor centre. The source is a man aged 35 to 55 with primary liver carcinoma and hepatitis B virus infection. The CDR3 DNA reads TGTGCCAGCAGTTACGCTAGCGGATACGAGCAGTGCTTC. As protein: CASSYASGYEQCF.